Each of the 26 T cell receptor beta chains below was sequenced from the same sample in a study of CD8 T cells in ankylosing spondylitis. TCRdb recomputed calls from the 5' RACE reads with MiXCR, one row per CDR3 protein. The table shows under 250,000 distinct CDR3 sequences, with roughly 32% occurring only once. Sequencing was done on a sample of blood, either unsorted or a sorted T cell fraction (not recorded which). The receptors were gathered from a male donor with ankylosing spondylitis or in good health (not recorded which).

This chain links TRBV3-1 with TRBJ2-1; D gene unclear. Looked up from germline, CDR1 is LGHDT and CDR2 is YNNKEL (reference sequence). V lost 4 bases to trimming and J lost 1 base, with 11 bases between them. The CDR3 is 15 residues long. Written as DNA, the CDR3 is TGTGCCAGCAGCCCCTCGGATATGTCCTACAATGAGCAGTTCTTC. It translates to CASSPSDMSYNEQFF.

This clonotype was observed at least ten times. The chain is built from TRBV6-5 and TRBJ2-1; the D is unclear. The CDR3 is 11 residues long. The V end was cut by 7 bases, the J end by 5 bases, with 6 bases between. The germline CDR1 and CDR2 sequences are MNHEY and SVGAGI. The CDR3 nucleotides are TGTGCCAGCAACCTTAACAATGAGCAGTTCTTC. Translated: CASNLNNEQFF.

In this sample, this clonotype turned up a few times. This chain's CDR3 is CASSYAAGGLTDTQYF. The DNA for the CDR3 is TGTGCCAGCAGTTACGCGGCGGGGGGCCTCACAGATACGCAGTATTTT. V gene TRBV6-5 combines with J gene TRBJ2-3; 8 bases are shared with TRBD2. Germline-derived CDR1 and CDR2 are MNHEY and SVGAGI. V was clipped by 2 bases and J by 2 bases; unmatched bases: 6. This CDR3 comprises 16 residues.

The chain recombines TRBV12-3 or TRBV12-4 with TRBJ2-2, with D tentatively TRBD1 or TRBD2 (5 bases each). This CDR3 comprises 14 residues. V lost 4 bases and J 3 bases, leaving 9 bases between the germline ends. The CDR3 loop is CASSSGRYTGELFF. The CDR3, as DNA: TGTGCCAGCAGTTCGGGACGGTACACCGGGGAGCTGTTTTTT.

The chain employs TRBV20-1 and TRBJ1-6; D is perhaps TRBD1 (5 bases). The CDR3 sequence is 15 residues long. Germline V gene sequence: CDR1 DFQATT, CDR2 SNEGSKA (reference sequence). V shed 1 base and J shed 7 bases, with 14 bases lying between them. The CDR3 region is CSARGGTDGNSPLHF. The CDR3 nucleotides are TGCAGTGCTAGAGGGGGGACGGATGGAAATTCACCCCTCCACTTT.

This chain links TRBV7-9 with TRBJ2-1, with D possibly being TRBD2 (5 bases). This CDR3 comprises 11 residues. CDR1 SEHNR and CDR2 FQNEAQ come from the germline V gene (reference sequence). Trimming removed 6 bases from V and 8 bases from J, with 8 bases in between. The CDR3 loop is CASRLEDEQFF. CDR3 coding DNA: TGTGCCAGCAGGCTGGAGGATGAGCAGTTCTTC.

The chain uses TRBV12-3 or TRBV12-4 and TRBJ2-7; TRBD2 is a possible D gene (6 bases). The CDR3 consists of 13 residues. With 3 bases removed from V and 2 bases from J, the gap between germline ends came to 8 bases. The CDR3 spells CASSFGGTYEQYF. In DNA form, the CDR3 reads TGTGCCAGCAGTTTTGGGGGGACCTACGAGCAGTACTTC.

This clonotype occurred a few times. The chain carries TRBV27 and TRBJ1-5; no clear D gene. This CDR3 comprises 15 residues. Trimming cost V 2 bases and J 0 bases, with 8 bases left between them. Germline CDR1 reads MNHEY; CDR2 reads SMNVEV (reference sequence). CDR3 nucleotides: TGTGCCAGCAGTTTAGCAGAATATAGCAATCAGCCCCAGCATTTT. As protein: CASSLAEYSNQPQHF.

On this clonotype itself: An end of the junction does not agree with germline; a read error may underlie this. The chain has TRBV20-1 and TRBJ2-2; 12 bases match TRBD2. CDR3 length: 15 residues. Germline assignment: CDR1 DFQATT and CDR2 SNEGSKA (reference sequence). The CDR3 reads CSVRLAGVNTGELFF. The CDR3 DNA reads as TGCAGTGTTAGACTAGCGGGGGTAAACACCGGGGAGCTGTTTTTT.

This chain joins TRBV9 and TRBJ2-7, with TRBD1 matching 9 bases. The CDR3 runs to 15 residues. The germline CDR1 and CDR2 sequences are SGDLS and YYNGEE. The ends lost 1 base at V and 4 bases at J; junction bases unmatched: 6. In DNA, the CDR3 is TGTGCCAGCAGCGTACAGCCGGGACAGGGTTACGAGCAGTACTTC. It encodes CASSVQPGQGYEQYF.

This clonotype appeared a few times. The rearrangement links TRBV20-1 to TRBJ2-7, with 7 bases identical to TRBD1. CDR1 is DFQATT, CDR2 SNEGSKA, per germline (reference sequence). The CDR3 runs 15 residues. The V segment lost 0 bases and the J segment 7 bases; nucleotides outside the gene matches: 12. CDR3 in amino acids: CSARDTTGDPDEQYF. CDR3 DNA sequence: TGCAGTGCTAGAGACACCACAGGGGATCCTGATGAGCAGTACTTC.

J is TRBJ2-1 and V is TRBV15, with 14 bases lining up with TRBD2. The germline CDR1 and CDR2 sequences are LNHNV and YYDKDF (reference sequence). After removal of 0 bases from V and 4 bases from J, the junction contained 5 bases not matched to a gene. The CDR3 contains 18 residues. The CDR3 protein is CATSRDRLAGGKYNEQFF. As DNA, the CDR3 is TGTGCCACCAGCAGAGACCGACTAGCGGGGGGGAAATACAATGAGCAGTTCTTC.

The chain uses TRBV5-1 and TRBJ2-3; 10 nucleotides match TRBD2. The CDR3 has 15 amino acids. CDR1 and CDR2 (germline): SGHRS, YFSETQ. V lost 4 bases, J lost 4 bases, and 6 bases stayed unmatched. The CDR3 DNA sequence: TGCGCCAGCAGCCTAGCGGGGGTCGAACCAGATACGCAGTATTTT. It encodes CASSLAGVEPDTQYF.

This chain uses TRBV10-3 with TRBJ2-5; D remains unclear. Deletions cut 0 bases from V and 5 bases from J, with 19 bases between. In germline, CDR1 is ENHRY, CDR2 SYGVKD. The CDR3 has 17 amino acids. CDR3 in DNA: TGTGCCATCAGTGAGTCGATCCTTCGGCGGACCGCGGAGACCCAGTACTTC. This translates into CAISESILRRTAETQYF.

CDR3 DNA sequence: TGTGCCAGCAGCGACAGACAGGGTGGGAACAATCAGCCCCAGCATTTT. The encoded protein is CASSDRQGGNNQPQHF. The chain joins TRBV7-4 to TRBJ1-5; 7 bases match TRBD1. Losses at the gene ends were 5 bases for V and 3 bases for J; bases not matched to a gene: 10. The CDR3 length is 16 residues. The germline CDR1 and CDR2 sequences are SGHVT and SQSDAQ.

The CDR3 DNA follows: TGTGCCAGCAGTCTTGTTCGACTAGCGGGGGGAGCAGATACGCAGTATTTT. It specifies CASSLVRLAGGADTQYF. The chain links TRBV12-3 or TRBV12-4 to TRBJ2-3; 13 bases align to TRBD2. CDR3 size: 17 residues. V lost 5 bases, J lost 4 bases, and 9 bases stayed unmatched.

The chain couples TRBV29-1 to TRBJ2-3; 8 nucleotides agree with TRBD2. The CDR3 is 13 residues long. V was clipped by 1 base and J by 4 bases; unmatched bases: 1. Germline CDR1 is SQVTM and CDR2 is ANQGSEA. The CDR3 nucleotides are TGCAGCGTTGAAGTAGCGGGGCCAGATACGCAGTATTTT. It translates to CSVEVAGPDTQYF.

V gene TRBV5-1 combines with J gene TRBJ2-5; 9 bases fit TRBD1. V lost 4 bases to trimming and J lost 4 bases; unmatched junction nucleotides: 8. The CDR3 runs 15 residues. Germline CDR1 SGHRS, CDR2 YFSETQ. CDR3 loop: CASSPGTGKGETQYF. In nucleotides, the CDR3 is TGCGCCAGCAGCCCAGGGACAGGGAAAGGAGAGACCCAGTACTTC.

The chain joins TRBV3-1 to TRBJ2-3; tentatively, D is TRBD2 (6 bases). Germline values: CDR1 LGHDT, CDR2 YNNKEL (reference sequence). CDR3 size: 16 residues. The V end was cut by 0 bases, the J end by 0 bases, with 10 bases between. In DNA form, the CDR3 reads TGTGCCAGCAGCCAAGATCGGGGGTACAGCACAGATACGCAGTATTTT. Translation gives CASSQDRGYSTDTQYF.

The chain recombines TRBV10-3 with TRBJ1-5; perhaps TRBD1 as D (5 bases). V was pared by 6 bases and J by 6 bases, with 12 bases between. Germline CDR1 and CDR2: ENHRY and SYGVKD. This CDR3 is 13 amino acids long. CDR3 sequence reads: CAISPGSTQPQHF. DNA of the CDR3: TGTGCCATCAGCCCAGGGTCCACTCAGCCCCAGCATTTT.

The chain uses TRBV4-1 and TRBJ2-5; D call uncertain. The length of the CDR3 is 13 residues. Germline CDR1 reads MGHRA; CDR2 reads YSYEKL. Trimming shortened V by 5 bases and J by 0 bases, and 7 bases separated the two germline ends. CDR3 nucleotides: TGCGCCAGCAGCTCCCAGTACCAAGAGACCCAGTACTTC. Protein: CASSSQYQETQYF.

This clonotype was counted ten times or more. The chain uses TRBV12-3 or TRBV12-4 and TRBJ1-1; D remains ambiguous. The CDR3 extends over 15 amino acids. Trimming removed 5 bases from V and 1 base from J, with 14 bases in between. DNA of the CDR3: TGTGCCAGCAGTCCTCGACAACGCGGGAACACTGAAGCTTTCTTT. It specifies CASSPRQRGNTEAFF.

J is TRBJ1-5 and V is TRBV7-2; no clear D. The V gene's germline CDR1 is SGHTA and CDR2 FQGNSA. V lost 5 bases and J 4 bases, leaving 6 bases between the germline ends. This CDR3 contains 12 residues. The CDR3 DNA reads TGTGCCAGCAGCCGAGGGAATCAGCCCCAGCATTTT. Its protein product is CASSRGNQPQHF.

J is TRBJ2-5 and V is TRBV5-1; the match to TRBD1 covers 7 bases. J gave up 4 bases and V 4 bases, and 4 bases lay outside the gene matches. The CDR3 has 13 residues. Germline assignment: CDR1 SGHRS and CDR2 YFSETQ. The CDR3 loop is CASSPGQIETQYF. Here the CDR3 DNA reads TGCGCCAGCAGCCCGGGACAGATAGAGACCCAGTACTTC.

The chain is built from TRBV3-1 and TRBJ1-2, with a possible D match to TRBD1 (5 bases). The V end was cut by 6 bases, the J end by 8 bases, with 16 bases between. Looked up from germline, CDR1 is LGHDT and CDR2 is YNNKEL (reference sequence). The CDR3 has 13 amino acids. CDR3 nucleotide sequence: TGTGCCAGCAGGCCCAGGGCGCTAGGCGGCTACACCTTC. Translated, it gives CASRPRALGGYTF.

The rearrangement joins TRBV7-3 to TRBJ1-1, with D uncertain. CDR3 length: 13 residues. Germline-derived CDR1 and CDR2 are SGHTA and FQGTGA. V gave up 0 bases and J gave up 1 base, with 3 bases separating them. The CDR3 nucleotides read TGTGCCAGCAGCTTAACGCAGAACACTGAAGCTTTCTTT. It is translated as CASSLTQNTEAFF.